These T cell receptor beta chains were read from a single sample in a study of T-cell reconstitution after alpha-beta-depleted transplantation in children. Via MiXCR, TCRdb re-called the PCR reads, giving one row per CDR3 protein. The sample lists 70,000 to 95,000 distinct CDR3 sequences; 9% to 15% were seen once. The material was PBMCs from the stem cell graft donor, obtained from the stem cell graft. The source of these receptors is a human donor who donated a stem cell graft to a child with inherited bone marrow failure. CDR3s include the opening cysteine and the closing phenylalanine or tryptophan. The D gene is left open where the match is weak. Some rows have no size entry. The others give once, few or many, or a class for an expanded clone.

D,J,V,size,CDR3,DNA
.,TRBJ2-5,TRBV4-3,many,CASSQERRGLAETQYF,TGCGCCAGCAGCCAAGAGAGGAGAGGTTTAGCAGAGACCCAGTACTTC
.,TRBJ2-3,TRBV14,few,CASSQGGALNTQYF,TGTGCCAGCAGCCAAGGCGGTGCCCTGAATACGCAGTATTTT
TRBD1,TRBJ2-7,TRBV4-3,many,CASSVRTGDPGQYF,TGCGCCAGCAGCGTCCGGACAGGAGACCCAGGGCAGTACTTC
.,TRBJ2-2,TRBV5-1,many,CASCRDFEGGELFF,TGCGCCAGCTGCCGGGACTTCGAAGGCGGGGAGCTGTTTTTT
.,TRBJ2-5,TRBV6-2/TRBV6-3,many,CASSPDRTRRYQETQYF,TGTGCCAGCAGTCCGGACAGGACTAGACGGTACCAAGAGACCCAGTACTTC
TRBD1,TRBJ2-4,TRBV5-6,many,CASSSTGGADF,TGTGCCAGCAGCTCTACAGGGGGCGCAGACTTC
.,TRBJ1-1,TRBV5-5,many,CASSLARRAFF,TGTGCCAGCAGCTTGGCTCGGAGAGCTTTCTTT
.,TRBJ1-2,TRBV14,many,CASSQDRILESNYGYTF,TGTGCCAGCAGCCAAGATCGGATTTTAGAGTCTAACTATGGCTACACCTTC
TRBD2,TRBJ2-1,TRBV20-1,many,CSARIAGVIGNEQFF,TGCAGTGCTCGCATAGCGGGAGTAATTGGCAATGAGCAGTTCTTC
TRBD1,TRBJ1-1,TRBV5-4,.,CASSPGTGGGGYTEAFF,TGTGCCAGCAGCCCCGGGACAGGGGGCGGGGGGTATACTGAAGCTTTCTTT
TRBD2,TRBJ2-2,TRBV4-1,many,CASSQGVLRGYTGELFF,TGCGCCAGCAGCCAAGGTGTCTTGCGGGGGTACACCGGGGAGCTGTTTTTT
TRBD1,TRBJ1-5,TRBV4-2,many,CASSQHIPGTGGYQPQHF,TGTGCCAGCAGCCAACATATCCCCGGGACAGGGGGTTATCAGCCCCAGCATTTT
.,TRBJ1-1,TRBV7-9,.,CASSDPGEPEAFF,TGTGCCAGCAGCGACCCAGGGGAGCCAGAAGCTTTCTTT
TRBD2,TRBJ2-1,TRBV5-1,many,CASSLGVAGINEQFF,TGCGCCAGCAGCTTGGGAGTAGCGGGTATCAATGAGCAGTTCTTC
.,TRBJ1-1,TRBV5-1,many,CASKLGTMNTEAFF,TGCGCCAGCAAACTAGGCACCATGAACACTGAAGCTTTCTTT
TRBD2,TRBJ2-7,TRBV11-2,many,CASSPRGDLLLEQYF,TGTGCCAGCAGTCCCCGGGGGGATCTACTACTCGAGCAGTACTTC
.,TRBJ1-5,TRBV28,many,CASSSSGRIQPQHF,TGTGCCAGCAGTTCGTCAGGGAGGATTCAGCCCCAGCATTTT
.,TRBJ2-7,TRBV5-1,many,CASSLIDSSYEQYF,TGCGCCAGCAGCCTTATTGACAGCTCCTACGAGCAGTACTTC
.,TRBJ2-1,TRBV30,many,CAWTGEVEQFF,TGTGCCTGGACAGGGGAGGTTGAGCAGTTCTTC
.,TRBJ1-1,TRBV7-2,many,CASSREGTNTEAFF,TGTGCCAGCAGCCGTGAGGGGACGAACACTGAAGCTTTCTTT
.,TRBJ1-1,TRBV20-1,many,CSASRDSYTEAFF,TGCAGTGCTAGTCGCGACAGTTACACTGAAGCTTTCTTT
TRBD2,TRBJ2-7,TRBV7-2,many,CASGSGRLYEQYF,TGTGCCAGCGGTAGCGGGAGGCTCTACGAGCAGTACTTC
.,TRBJ2-3,TRBV10-3,many,CAIRSGSTDTQYF,TGTGCCATCAGAAGCGGGAGCACAGATACGCAGTATTTT
.,TRBJ1-6,TRBV28,medium-sized,CASSPSWDAKSPLHF,TGTGCCAGCAGCCCCTCCTGGGATGCGAAGTCACCCCTCCACTTT
.,TRBJ2-7,TRBV7-8,.,CASSLGGSLYEQYF,TGTGCCAGCAGCTTAGGGGGGAGTCTCTACGAGCAGTACTTC
.,TRBJ2-3,TRBV5-1,many,CASSLAVGGSTDTQYF,TGCGCCAGCAGCTTGGCCGTGGGGGGATCCACAGATACGCAGTATTTT
.,TRBJ2-1,TRBV5-1,many,CASSLGSPHSYNEQFF,TGCGCCAGCAGCTTGGGATCCCCTCACTCCTACAATGAGCAGTTCTTC
.,TRBJ1-1,TRBV24-1,many,CAIVGTEAFF,TGTGCCATCGTAGGCACTGAAGCTTTCTTT
TRBD1,TRBJ2-7,TRBV20-1,many,CSMAKSGTGLEYF,TGCAGTATGGCGAAATCGGGGACAGGGTTAGAGTACTTC
.,TRBJ2-2,TRBV11-2,.,CASTADPRGGELFF,TGTGCCAGCACCGCGGACCCTCGAGGCGGGGAGCTGTTTTTT
TRBD2,TRBJ2-1,TRBV29-1,.,CSANGLAGVALYNEQFF,TGCAGCGCAAACGGACTAGCGGGAGTCGCTCTCTACAATGAGCAGTTCTTC
TRBD1,TRBJ1-1,TRBV27,many,CASSFQQGSTEAFF,TGTGCCAGCAGTTTTCAACAGGGGAGCACTGAAGCTTTCTTT
TRBD2,TRBJ2-1,TRBV2,few,CASSVLAGGSDEQFF,TGTGCCAGCTCGGTTCTGGCGGGGGGCAGCGATGAGCAGTTCTTC
.,TRBJ2-7,TRBV4-3,many,CASSQEAGYEQYF,TGCGCCAGCAGCCAAGAGGCTGGCTACGAGCAGTACTTC
.,TRBJ1-1,TRBV20-1,many,CSAREATASMNTEAFF,TGCAGTGCTAGAGAGGCGACAGCGAGCATGAACACTGAAGCTTTCTTT
.,TRBJ2-3,TRBV7-2,many,CASSLLVTGTQYF,TGTGCCAGCAGCTTACTAGTGACGGGTACGCAGTATTTT
.,TRBJ1-4,TRBV7-2,many,CASSLAGGGLNEKLFF,TGTGCCAGCAGCTTAGCTGGGGGCGGCCTAAATGAAAAACTGTTTTTT
.,TRBJ2-3,TRBV7-6,.,CASSLSGFADTQYF,TGTGCCAGCAGCTTAAGTGGGTTCGCAGATACGCAGTATTTT
TRBD2,TRBJ2-1,TRBV5-1,many,CASSAPLAGGYSYNEQFF,TGCGCCAGCAGCGCCCCCCTAGCGGGGGGGTACTCCTACAATGAGCAGTTCTTC
.,TRBJ2-1,TRBV18,many,CASSPGLDNEQFF,TGTGCCAGCTCACCGGGACTCGACAATGAGCAGTTCTTC
.,TRBJ1-2,TRBV27,many,CASSLSVQGWDGYTF,TGTGCCAGCAGTTTATCGGTGCAGGGGTGGGATGGCTACACCTTC
TRBD2,TRBJ2-2,TRBV28,many,CASRTPRGVNTGELFF,TGTGCCAGCAGGACCCCCCGGGGGGTAAACACCGGGGAGCTGTTTTTT
.,TRBJ1-1,TRBV6-6,many,CASLGGVTEAFF,TGTGCCAGCCTAGGGGGTGTCACTGAAGCTTTCTTT
TRBD2,TRBJ2-7,TRBV19,once,CASSMGLAEYEQYF,TGTGCCAGTAGTATGGGACTAGCGGAATACGAGCAGTACTTC
.,TRBJ2-5,TRBV29-1,many,CSADGSQETQYF,TGCAGCGCCGACGGCAGCCAAGAGACCCAGTACTTC
.,TRBJ2-5,TRBV20-1,many,CSARAAYQETQYF,TGCAGTGCTAGGGCAGCGTACCAAGAGACCCAGTACTTC
.,TRBJ1-2,TRBV5-6,many,CASSLGVRSNYGYTF,TGTGCCAGCAGCTTGGGGGTCAGATCTAACTATGGCTACACCTTC